The rows below give T cell receptor beta chains drawn from one sample of a study of regulatory T cells in long-lasting Graves disease. TCRdb itself ran the multiplex PCR reads through MiXCR, one entry per CDR3 protein. The data hold 400,000 to 450,000 distinct CDR3 sequences, with 14% to 15% observed a single time. This same sample was also part of a study on T cells in Graves' hyperthyroidism and ophthalmopathy.

The material was peripheral blood mononuclear cells (PBMCs), obtained at new diagnosis, from a patient treated with antithyroid drugs. These receptors all come from a woman under 40 with Graves disease. CDR3s include the opening cysteine and the closing phenylalanine or tryptophan. D genes are given only for firm matches. Clone size appears in some rows only: once, few, many, or a class for an expanded clone.

TRBJ1-1 | TRBV7-9 | few | TRBD1 | TGTGCCAGCACAAGCGGACAGGGTGGCGCTGAAGCTTTCTTT | CASTSGQGGAEAFF
TRBJ1-2 | TRBV12-3/TRBV12-4 | many | . | TGTGCCAGCAGTCCGACCGGCTGGGGCTACACCTTC | CASSPTGWGYTF
TRBJ2-3 | TRBV12-3/TRBV12-4 | many | TRBD2 | TGTGCCAGCAGTTTGCCTCTGGGGCGGGAGTCTGCGGCGGGAGTCTACACAGATACGCAGTATTTT | CASSLPLGRESAAGVYTDTQYF
TRBJ2-5 | TRBV5-4 | many | . | TGTGCCAGCAGCCGGAATCCCGGGGAGACCCAGTACTTC | CASSRNPGETQYF
TRBJ2-4 | TRBV4-1 | . | . | TGCGCCAGCAGCCAAGTAGTAGCGACCATAGCCAAAAACATTCAGTACTTC | CASSQVVATIAKNIQYF
TRBJ2-2 | TRBV30 | . | TRBD2 | TGTGCCTGGAAGCTAGCGGGACTCGCGAACACCGGGGAGCTGTTTTTT | CAWKLAGLANTGELFF
TRBJ2-3 | TRBV7-3 | . | . | TGTGCCAGCAGCCGATCGGGGCCAAAAGATACGCAGTATTTT | CASSRSGPKDTQYF
TRBJ2-7 | TRBV4-1 | . | . | TGCGCCAGCAGCCAAGTAGGGGCTCCGGGACGGCAGTACTTC | CASSQVGAPGRQYF
TRBJ2-7 | TRBV7-8 | few | TRBD1 | TGTGCCAGCAGCCAGACAGGGGAAGCGGTCGCCTACGAGCAGTACTTC | CASSQTGEAVAYEQYF
TRBJ2-7 | TRBV6-1 | many | . | TGTGCCAGCGCGGCTAGACCCTTTGGGATAACCTCCTACGAGCAGTACTTC | CASAARPFGITSYEQYF
TRBJ1-3 | TRBV12-3/TRBV12-4 | many | . | TGTGCCAGCAGTTTAGGGGTCTCTGGAAACACCATATATTTT | CASSLGVSGNTIYF
TRBJ1-6 | TRBV10-3 | many | . | TGTGCCATCAGTGCTCGGGAAAGAAATTCACCCCTCCACTTT | CAISARERNSPLHF
TRBJ2-1 | TRBV24-1 | many | TRBD2 | TGTGCCACCAGTGATTTAGGACCCCCCGTGAGCGGGAGGGCCCTCAATGAGCAGTTCTTC | CATSDLGPPVSGRALNEQFF
TRBJ2-5 | TRBV30 | . | . | TGTGCCTTCCATAAAGCCTCTCGGGAGACCCAGTACTTC | CAFHKASRETQYF
TRBJ1-6 | TRBV5-1 | . | . | TGCGCCAGCAGCTTGTCCGGCATGGCACGTTCACCCCTCCACTTT | CASSLSGMARSPLHF
TRBJ1-5 | TRBV28 | many | TRBD1 | TGTGCCAGCAGGACAGGGGCGAGCAATCAGCCCCAGCATTTT | CASRTGASNQPQHF
TRBJ1-5 | TRBV12-3/TRBV12-4 | . | . | TGTGCCAGCAGCCTCGGGGCAGGGTTGTATCAGCCCCAGCATTTT | CASSLGAGLYQPQHF
TRBJ2-3 | TRBV27 | . | . | TGTGCCAGCAGTCCAGGGCGATCCTACCACAGAGATACGCAGTATTTT | CASSPGRSYHRDTQYF
TRBJ1-1 | TRBV18 | few | TRBD1 | TGTGCCAGCTCAGGGACAGGGACGATTATGAACACTGAAGCTTTCTTT | CASSGTGTIMNTEAFF
TRBJ1-1 | TRBV13 | many | TRBD1 | TGTGCCAGCAGCTTAGTGGCCAGGGGGGTGAACACTGAAGCTTTCTTT | CASSLVARGVNTEAFF
TRBJ1-6 | TRBV5-1 | few | . | TGCGCCAGCAGCACCCAGACGGGCTTGACGGATTCACCCCTCCACTTT | CASSTQTGLTDSPLHF
TRBJ2-1 | TRBV6-2/TRBV6-3 | many | . | TGTGCCAGCGTAGTGGGAGGACACAATGAGCAGTTCTTC | CASVVGGHNEQFF
TRBJ2-7 | TRBV2 | many | . | TGTGCCAGCAGTGAACAGCTCTACGAGCAGTACTTC | CASSEQLYEQYF
TRBJ2-3 | TRBV12-3/TRBV12-4 | many | . | TGTGCCAGCAGACAGGGCAGCACAGATACGCAGTATTTT | CASRQGSTDTQYF
TRBJ1-1 | TRBV2 | . | . | TGTGCCAGCAGGGGGACTCATCAAGGAACTGAAGCTTTCTTT | CASRGTHQGTEAFF
TRBJ2-7 | TRBV2 | many | . | TGTGCCAGCAGGCCCTCGAACGAGCAGTACTTC | CASRPSNEQYF
TRBJ2-2 | TRBV4-1 | . | . | TGCGCCAGCAGACTACAGGTTAACACCGGGGAGCTGTTTTTT | CASRLQVNTGELFF
TRBJ2-1 | TRBV6-1 | many | . | TGTGCCAGCAAGGCGAGCGGGCGGGACAATGAGCAGTTCTTC | CASKASGRDNEQFF
TRBJ1-2 | TRBV18 | many | TRBD1 | TGTGCCAGCTCACCGGGGGACAGTTTCGGCTACACCTTC | CASSPGDSFGYTF
TRBJ2-2 | TRBV18 | few | . | TGTGCCAGCTCACCAGGAGGATCTTCCGGGGAGCTGTTTTTT | CASSPGGSSGELFF
TRBJ1-5 | TRBV30 | few | . | TGTGCCTGGAGTGTTAATAGCAGGAGCAATCAGCCCCAGCATTTT | CAWSVNSRSNQPQHF
TRBJ2-1 | TRBV20-1 | many | . | TGCAGTGCTAGATACCGACTTTACAATGAGCAGTTCTTC | CSARYRLYNEQFF
TRBJ1-1 | TRBV10-3 | many | . | TGTGCCATCAGTTCAGGCGCCGTCTCCAACACTGAAGCTTTCTTT | CAISSGAVSNTEAFF
TRBJ2-3 | TRBV11-2 | many | . | TGTGCCAGCAGCTTTCGGGGGAGTCCCTCAGATACGCAGTATTTT | CASSFRGSPSDTQYF
TRBJ2-1 | TRBV27 | many | TRBD2 | TGTGCCAGCACCCTTCCGGGACTAGCGGGAGATGAGCAGTTCTTC | CASTLPGLAGDEQFF
TRBJ2-1 | TRBV12-3/TRBV12-4 | many | TRBD2 | TGTGCCAGCACCCCCGTGGCGGGAGTGGGTAATGAGCAGTTCTTC | CASTPVAGVGNEQFF
TRBJ2-7 | TRBV27 | few | . | TGTGCCAGCAGCCTCTCGGGAGTTCGGGAGCAGTACTTC | CASSLSGVREQYF
TRBJ2-3 | TRBV29-1 | many | TRBD2 | TGCAGCGTTGAGGTAGCTAGCGGGAGTACAGATACGCAGTATTTT | CSVEVASGSTDTQYF
TRBJ1-2 | TRBV14 | . | . | TGTGCCAGCAGCCCGGGACGGATAATATATGGCTACACCTTC | CASSPGRIIYGYTF
TRBJ2-5 | TRBV3-1 | many | TRBD1 | TGTGCCAGCAGCCAGCGGACAGGGGGCCGAGAGACCCAGTACTTC | CASSQRTGGRETQYF
TRBJ1-5 | TRBV5-1 | many | . | TGCGCCAGCAGCTCCGGTCTGGGGGGCTATAGCAATCAGCCCCAGCATTTT | CASSSGLGGYSNQPQHF
TRBJ2-3 | TRBV20-1 | many | . | TGCAGTGCTAGAGCCCTCGCCACAGATACGCAGTATTTT | CSARALATDTQYF
TRBJ1-5 | TRBV18 | many | TRBD1 | TGTGCCAGCTCACCATGGGACAGGGGAGTTAGTCAGCCCCAGCATTTT | CASSPWDRGVSQPQHF
TRBJ1-4 | TRBV10-3 | . | TRBD1 | TGTGCCATCAGTGACACCGGGACAGGGGCCGAAAAACTGTTTTTT | CAISDTGTGAEKLFF
TRBJ2-3 | TRBV24-1 | many | TRBD2 | TGTGCCACCAGTGACCCCCTAGACAGAGCGGGAGCGGGAGATACGCAGTATTTT | CATSDPLDRAGAGDTQYF
TRBJ1-1 | TRBV29-1 | . | . | TGCAGCGCCCGCCAGATCCGGGACAAATTCACTGAAGCTTTCTTT | CSARQIRDKFTEAFF
TRBJ1-2 | TRBV9 | . | TRBD1 | TGTGCCAGCAGCGGACAGGGGTCTGGCTACACCTTC | CASSGQGSGYTF
TRBJ2-7 | TRBV11-3 | many | TRBD2 | TGTGCCAGCAGCTTAGGAGCGGGAGAGGGCTACGAGCAGTACTTC | CASSLGAGEGYEQYF